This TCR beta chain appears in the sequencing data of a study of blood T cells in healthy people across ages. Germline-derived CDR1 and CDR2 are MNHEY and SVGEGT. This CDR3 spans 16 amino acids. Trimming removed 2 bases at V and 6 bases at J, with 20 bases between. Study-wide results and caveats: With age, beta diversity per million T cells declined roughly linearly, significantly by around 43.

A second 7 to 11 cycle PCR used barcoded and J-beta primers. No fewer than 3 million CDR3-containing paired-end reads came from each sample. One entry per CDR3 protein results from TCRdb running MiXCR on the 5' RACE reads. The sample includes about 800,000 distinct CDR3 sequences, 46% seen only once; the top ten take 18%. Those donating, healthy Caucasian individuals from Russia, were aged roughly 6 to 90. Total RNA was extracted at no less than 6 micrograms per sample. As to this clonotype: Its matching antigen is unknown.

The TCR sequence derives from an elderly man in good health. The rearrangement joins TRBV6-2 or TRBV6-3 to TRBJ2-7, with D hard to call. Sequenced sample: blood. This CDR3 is CASSYGKGTNRGEQYF. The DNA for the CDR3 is TGTGCCAGCAGTTACGGTAAGGGAACAAACCGAGGCGAGCAGTACTTC.